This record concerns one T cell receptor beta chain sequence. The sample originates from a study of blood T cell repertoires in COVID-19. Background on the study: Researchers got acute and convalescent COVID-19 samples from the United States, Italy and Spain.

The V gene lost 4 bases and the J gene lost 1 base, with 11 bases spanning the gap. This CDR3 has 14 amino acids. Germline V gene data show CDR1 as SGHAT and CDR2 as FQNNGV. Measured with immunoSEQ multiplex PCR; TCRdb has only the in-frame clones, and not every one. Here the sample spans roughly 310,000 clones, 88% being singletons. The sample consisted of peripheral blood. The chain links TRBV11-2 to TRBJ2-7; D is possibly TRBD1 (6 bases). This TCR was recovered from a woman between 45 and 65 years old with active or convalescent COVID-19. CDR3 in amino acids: CASSSGVGSYEQYF. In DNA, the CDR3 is TGTGCCAGCAGCTCAGGGGTCGGGTCCTACGAGCAGTACTTC.